Following are 15 T cell receptor beta chains from one sample sequenced in a study of Graves' ophthalmopathy and Graves' hyperthyroidism. CDR3 regions of TCR beta were amplified from RNA transcripts. A first-round RT-PCR used HTBI primers, followed by a second-round multiplex PCR. TCRdb redid the calling of the multiplex PCR reads with MiXCR, one entry per CDR3 protein. The table lists 1 million to 1.3 million distinct CDR3 sequences, about 36% of them singletons. The sequenced sample consisted of peripheral blood or thyroid tissue (not recorded which). These receptors came from an adult man with Graves' hyperthyroidism.

A note on this clonotype: This may be a read error: a much more frequent sequence differs by one nucleotide. V usage is TRBV20-1 and J usage is TRBJ1-2; D perhaps matches TRBD1 (6 bases). CDR3 length: 13 amino acids. Germline values: CDR1 DFQATT, CDR2 SNEGSKA (reference sequence). CDR3 region: CGASAWGAHGYTF. The DNA for the CDR3 is TGCGGTGCCTCCGCGTGGGGGGCGCATGGCTACACCTTC.

The CDR3 DNA reads TGTGCCATCAGCGGGGGACAGGGGGAGTACGAGCAGTACTTC. Protein: CAISGGQGEYEQYF. V and J are TRBV10-3 and TRBJ2-7; TRBD1 agrees at 11 bases. The CDR3 contains 14 residues. J was trimmed by 4 bases and V by 6 bases; bases with no gene match: 5. Germline CDR1 is ENHRY and CDR2 is SYGVKD.

A remark on this clonotype: A much larger clone is a single base away; this may be a read error. V usage is TRBV7-2 and J usage is TRBJ2-7; TRBD2 agrees at 10 bases. This CDR3 is 14 amino acids long. Germline-derived CDR1 and CDR2 are SGHTA and FQGNSA. J lost 4 bases, V lost 8 bases, and 8 bases had no gene match. For the CDR3, the DNA is TGTGCCAGCGGACAAGCGGGGGGGCCGTACGAGCAGTACTTC. Its translation is CASGQAGGPYEQYF.

This clonotype turned up a few times. The V gene is TRBV20-1, the J gene TRBJ2-7, with D possibly being TRBD1 (5 bases). Germline V gives CDR1 DFQATT, CDR2 SNEGSKA (reference sequence). CDR3 size: 12 residues. Between the trimmed V and J ends, which lost 0 bases and 6 bases, there was a span of 9 bases. In nucleotides, the CDR3 is TGCAGTGCTAGAGATCATAGGGGCGAGCAGTACTTC. Amino acid sequence: CSARDHRGEQYF.

J is TRBJ1-2 and V is TRBV12-3 or TRBV12-4; 10 nucleotides agree with TRBD1. V gave up 3 bases and J gave up 12 bases; unmatched junction bases: 13. This CDR3 contains 15 residues. CDR3 protein: CASSLGQGSYSGNTF. In DNA form, the CDR3 reads TGTGCCAGCAGTTTGGGACAGGGGTCTTACTCTGGAAACACCTTC.

The rearrangement links TRBV2 to TRBJ2-5; 8 nucleotides agree with TRBD1. The germline CDR1 and CDR2 sequences are SNHLY and FYNNEI. The CDR3 contains 14 residues. V lost 7 bases to trimming and J lost 5 bases; unmatched junction nucleotides: 9. CDR3 protein: CASISSRTGETQYF. The CDR3 DNA is TGTGCCAGCATTTCATCCCGGACAGGGGAGACCCAGTACTTC.

This chain links TRBV5-6 with TRBJ1-3, with D possibly being TRBD1 (5 bases). The CDR3 is 14 amino acids. Trimming stripped 4 bases from V and 4 bases from J, with 12 bases between. The V gene's germline CDR1 is SGHDT and CDR2 YYEEEE. CDR3 nucleotide sequence: TGTGCCAGCAGCACGCAGGGAGGAGGAAACACCATATATTTT. This gives the protein CASSTQGGGNTIYF.

V usage is TRBV6-2 or TRBV6-3 and J usage is TRBJ2-5; D possibly corresponds to TRBD1 (6 bases). V was pared by 10 bases and J by 5 bases, with 17 bases between. CDR1 and CDR2 (germline): MNHEY, SVGEGT. This CDR3 is built from 13 residues. For the CDR3, the DNA is TGTGCCATAACAGGGTCCGGAGGCGAGACCCAGTACTTC. As protein: CAITGSGGETQYF.

This clonotype has a count of ten or more. The rearrangement links TRBV5-1 to TRBJ1-6; 7 bases map to TRBD1. Looked up from germline, CDR1 is SGHRS and CDR2 is YFSETQ. The CDR3 has 15 amino acids. V trimming: 2 bases; J trimming: 7 bases; junction bases outside the gene matches: 6. DNA for the CDR3: TGCGCCAGCAGCTTCTCAGGGGGGGAGAATTCACCCCTCCACTTT. Protein product: CASSFSGGENSPLHF.

This clonotype was detected many times. V and J are TRBV6-1 and TRBJ2-2, with 11 bases aligning to TRBD2. CDR1 and CDR2 from the germline V gene are MNHNS and SASEGT. The J segment lost 4 bases and the V segment lost 2 bases, leaving 0 bases of the junction unmatched. CDR3 length: 15 amino acids. The CDR3 sequence is CASSELAGGTGELFF. The CDR3 nucleotides read TGTGCCAGCAGTGAACTAGCGGGGGGCACCGGGGAGCTGTTTTTT.

This clonotype showed up just a few times. The gene calls are TRBV11-2 and TRBJ1-4; the match to TRBD1 covers 7 bases. This CDR3 is built from 18 residues. The V segment lost 4 bases and the J segment 0 bases; nucleotides outside the gene matches: 11. CDR1 is SGHAT, CDR2 FQNNGV, per germline. The CDR3 reads CASSYRLGQRATNEKLFF. CDR3 DNA sequence: TGTGCCAGCAGCTACCGCCTGGGACAGCGGGCAACTAATGAAAAACTGTTTTTT.

With respect to this clonotype: As the CDR3 is not closed by the conserved phenylalanine or tryptophan, this likely results from a read error. It is unclear where the CDR3 begins or ends on the DNA, so no DNA is shown, and the CDR3 is as TCRdb lists it. V gene TRBV10-3 combines with J gene TRBJ1-4. Germline V gene lookup returns CDR1 ENHRY and CDR2 SYGVKD. Inclusive of both ends, the CDR3 amounts to 8 amino acids. This CDR3 reads CAISDKLA.

This chain uses TRBV6-1 with TRBJ2-7, with 7 bases that match TRBD1. CDR3 length: 14 amino acids. Germline V CDR1 and CDR2: MNHNS, SASEGT. Trimming cost V 6 bases and J 1 base; bases outside gene matches: 6. Here the CDR3 reads CASRVDRMSYEQYF. CDR3 bases: TGTGCCAGCAGGGTGGACAGGATGTCCTACGAGCAGTACTTC.

There are many counts of this clonotype. The chain combines TRBV6-6 with TRBJ1-5, with 10 bases fitting TRBD1. This CDR3 has 15 amino acids. Unmatched junction bases numbered 7, after V lost 6 bases and J lost 5 bases. Germline assignment: CDR1 MNHNY and CDR2 SVGAGI (reference sequence). The CDR3 DNA follows: TGTGCCAGCAGAAAGGACAGGGGGAACCATCAGCCCCAGCATTTT. Its protein product is CASRKDRGNHQPQHF.

This clonotype has more than one count but fewer than ten. The chain couples TRBV20-1 to TRBJ1-2; D is uncertain. Germline assignment: CDR1 DFQATT and CDR2 SNEGSKA (reference sequence). The CDR3 contains 11 residues. The CDR3 DNA reads as TGCAGGCCAGCCGAAAACTATGGCTACACCTTC. Its protein is CRPAENYGYTF.